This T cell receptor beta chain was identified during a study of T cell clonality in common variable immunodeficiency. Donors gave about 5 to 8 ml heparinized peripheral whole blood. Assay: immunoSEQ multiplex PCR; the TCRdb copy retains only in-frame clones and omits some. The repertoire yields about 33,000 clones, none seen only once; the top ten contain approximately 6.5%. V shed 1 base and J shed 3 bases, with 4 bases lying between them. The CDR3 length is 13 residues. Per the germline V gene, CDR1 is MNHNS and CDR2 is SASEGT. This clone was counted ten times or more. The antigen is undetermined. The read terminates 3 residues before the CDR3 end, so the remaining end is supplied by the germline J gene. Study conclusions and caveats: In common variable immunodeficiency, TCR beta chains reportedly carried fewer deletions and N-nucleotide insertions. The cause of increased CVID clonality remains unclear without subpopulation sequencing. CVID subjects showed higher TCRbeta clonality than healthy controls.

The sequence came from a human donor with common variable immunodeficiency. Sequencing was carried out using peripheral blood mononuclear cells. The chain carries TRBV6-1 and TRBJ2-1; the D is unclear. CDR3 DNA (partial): TGTGCCAGCAGTGAAGTACTCTACAATGAG. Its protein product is CASSEVLYNE. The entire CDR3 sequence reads CASSEVLYNEQFF.